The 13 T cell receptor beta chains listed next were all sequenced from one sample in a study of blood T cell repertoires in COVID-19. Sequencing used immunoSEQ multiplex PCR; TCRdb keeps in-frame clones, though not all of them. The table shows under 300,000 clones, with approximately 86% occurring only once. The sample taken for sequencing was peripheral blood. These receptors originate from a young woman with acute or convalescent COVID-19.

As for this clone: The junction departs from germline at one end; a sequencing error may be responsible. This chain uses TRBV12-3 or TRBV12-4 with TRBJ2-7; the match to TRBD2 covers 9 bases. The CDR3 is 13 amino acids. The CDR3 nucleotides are TGTGCCAGCAGTTTAGCGCAAAGCGGGAGGTGGAACTTC. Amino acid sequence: CASSLAQSGRWNF.

This CDR3 reads CAWKRDNSGNTIYF. The CDR3 bases are TGTGCCTGGAAAAGGGACAACTCTGGAAACACCATATATTTT. The rearrangement links TRBV30 to TRBJ1-3, with TRBD1 as a possible D gene (6 bases). CDR3 size: 14 residues. The germline V gene has CDR1 GTSNPN and CDR2 SVGIG (reference sequence). With 4 bases removed from V and 0 bases from J, the gap between germline ends came to 10 bases.

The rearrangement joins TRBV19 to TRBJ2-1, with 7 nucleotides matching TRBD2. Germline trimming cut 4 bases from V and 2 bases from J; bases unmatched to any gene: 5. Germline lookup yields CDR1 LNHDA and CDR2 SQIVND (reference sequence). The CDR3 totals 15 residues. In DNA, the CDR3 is TGTGCCAGTAGTACACCTAGCGGCCCCTACAATGAGCAGTTCTTC. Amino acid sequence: CASSTPSGPYNEQFF. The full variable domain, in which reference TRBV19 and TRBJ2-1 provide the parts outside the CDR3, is DGGITQSPKYLFRKEGQNVTLSCEQNLNHDAMYWYRQDPGQGLRLIYYSQIVNDFQKGDIAEGYSVSREKKESFPLTVTSAQKNPTAFYLCASSTPSGPYNEQFFGPGTRLTVL.

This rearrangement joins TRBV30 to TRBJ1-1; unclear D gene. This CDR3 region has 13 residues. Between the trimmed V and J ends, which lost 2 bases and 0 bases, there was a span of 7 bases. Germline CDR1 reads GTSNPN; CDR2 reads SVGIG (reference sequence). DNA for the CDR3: TGTGCCTGGAGTATCACGGTGAACACTGAAGCTTTCTTT. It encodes CAWSITVNTEAFF.

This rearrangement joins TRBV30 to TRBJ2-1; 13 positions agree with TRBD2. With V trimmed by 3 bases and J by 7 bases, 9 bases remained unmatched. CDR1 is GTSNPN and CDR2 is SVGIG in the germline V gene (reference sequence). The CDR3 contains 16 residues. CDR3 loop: CAWRLAGGPISNEQFF. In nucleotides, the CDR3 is TGTGCCTGGAGACTAGCGGGAGGGCCGATAAGTAATGAGCAGTTCTTC. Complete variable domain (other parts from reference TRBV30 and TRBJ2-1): SQTIHQWPATLVQPVGSPLSLECTVEGTSNPNLYWYRQAAGRGLQLLFYSVGIGQISSEVPQNLSASRPQDRQFILSSKKLLLSDSGFYLCAWRLAGGPISNEQFFGPGTRLTVL.

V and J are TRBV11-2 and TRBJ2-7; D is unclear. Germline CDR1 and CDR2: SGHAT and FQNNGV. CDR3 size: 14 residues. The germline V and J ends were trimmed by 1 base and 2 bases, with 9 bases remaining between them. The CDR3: CASSLVYGTYEQYF. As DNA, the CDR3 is TGTGCCAGCAGCTTAGTCTACGGTACCTACGAGCAGTACTTC.

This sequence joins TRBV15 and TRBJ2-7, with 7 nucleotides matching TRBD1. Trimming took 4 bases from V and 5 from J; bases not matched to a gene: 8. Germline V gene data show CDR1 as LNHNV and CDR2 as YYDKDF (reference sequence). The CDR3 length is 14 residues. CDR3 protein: CATSTTGDADEQYF. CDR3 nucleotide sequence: TGTGCCACCAGCACAACAGGGGATGCCGACGAGCAGTACTTC.

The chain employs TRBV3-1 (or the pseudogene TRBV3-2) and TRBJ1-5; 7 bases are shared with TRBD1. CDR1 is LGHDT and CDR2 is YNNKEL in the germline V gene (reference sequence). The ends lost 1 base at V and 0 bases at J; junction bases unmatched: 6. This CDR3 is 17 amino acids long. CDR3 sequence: CASSQVKDRTSNQPQHF. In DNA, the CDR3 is TGTGCCAGCAGCCAAGTAAAGGACAGGACTAGCAATCAGCCCCAGCATTTT.

CDR3 in amino acids: CASSYFRPNSNQPQHF. Written as DNA, the CDR3 is TGTGCCAGCAGTTACTTCAGGCCAAATAGCAATCAGCCCCAGCATTTT. The V call is TRBV6-2 or TRBV6-3, the J call TRBJ1-5, with no clear D. This CDR3 is 16 amino acids long. V was clipped by 1 base and J by 0 bases, with 10 bases between them. Germline loops: CDR1 MNHEY, CDR2 SVGEGT.

CDR3 amino acids: CASSISGSGGELFF. CDR3 sequence (DNA): TGTGCCAGTAGTATCAGTGGGAGTGGCGGGGAGCTGTTTTTT. V gene TRBV19 combines with J gene TRBJ2-2, with a weak D call TRBD2 (5 bases). The CDR3 has 14 residues. V gave up 3 bases and J gave up 7 bases, with 12 bases separating them. The germline V gene encodes CDR1 LNHDA and CDR2 SQIVND (reference sequence).

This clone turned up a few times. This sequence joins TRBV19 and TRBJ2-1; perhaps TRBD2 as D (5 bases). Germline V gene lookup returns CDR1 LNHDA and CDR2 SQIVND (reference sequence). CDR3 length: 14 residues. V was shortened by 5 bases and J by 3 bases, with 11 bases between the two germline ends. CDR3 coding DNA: TGTGCCAGTAGTGGGCGGGTCTTCTACAATGAGCAGTTCTTC. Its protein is CASSGRVFYNEQFF.

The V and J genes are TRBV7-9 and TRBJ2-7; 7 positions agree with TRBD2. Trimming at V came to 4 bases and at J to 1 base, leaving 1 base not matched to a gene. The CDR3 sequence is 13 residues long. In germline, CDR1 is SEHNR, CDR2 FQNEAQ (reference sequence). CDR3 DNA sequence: TGTGCCAGCAGCTCTAGCGGTTCCTACGAGCAGTACTTC. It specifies CASSSSGSYEQYF.

CDR3 nucleotide sequence: TGTGCCAGCGGCCGAAGACTAGCGGGAGTCTACGAGCAGTACTTC. Amino acid sequence: CASGRRLAGVYEQYF. V is TRBV6-5 and J is TRBJ2-7; TRBD2 aligns across 12 bases. The CDR3 spans 15 residues. Trimming removed 8 bases from V and 3 bases from J; junction bases left unmatched: 8. CDR1 and CDR2 from the germline V gene are MNHEY and SVGAGI.